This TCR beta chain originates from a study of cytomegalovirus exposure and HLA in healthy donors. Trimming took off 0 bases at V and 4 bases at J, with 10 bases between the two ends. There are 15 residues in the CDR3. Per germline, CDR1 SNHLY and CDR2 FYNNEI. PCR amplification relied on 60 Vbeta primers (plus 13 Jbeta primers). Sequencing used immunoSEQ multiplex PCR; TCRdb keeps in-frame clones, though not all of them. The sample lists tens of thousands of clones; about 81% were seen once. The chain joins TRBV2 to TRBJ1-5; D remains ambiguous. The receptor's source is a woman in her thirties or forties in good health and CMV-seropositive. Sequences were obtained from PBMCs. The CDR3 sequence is CASSEAQVTNQPQHF. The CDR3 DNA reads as TGTGCCAGCAGTGAAGCGCAGGTAACAAATCAGCCCCAGCATTTT.